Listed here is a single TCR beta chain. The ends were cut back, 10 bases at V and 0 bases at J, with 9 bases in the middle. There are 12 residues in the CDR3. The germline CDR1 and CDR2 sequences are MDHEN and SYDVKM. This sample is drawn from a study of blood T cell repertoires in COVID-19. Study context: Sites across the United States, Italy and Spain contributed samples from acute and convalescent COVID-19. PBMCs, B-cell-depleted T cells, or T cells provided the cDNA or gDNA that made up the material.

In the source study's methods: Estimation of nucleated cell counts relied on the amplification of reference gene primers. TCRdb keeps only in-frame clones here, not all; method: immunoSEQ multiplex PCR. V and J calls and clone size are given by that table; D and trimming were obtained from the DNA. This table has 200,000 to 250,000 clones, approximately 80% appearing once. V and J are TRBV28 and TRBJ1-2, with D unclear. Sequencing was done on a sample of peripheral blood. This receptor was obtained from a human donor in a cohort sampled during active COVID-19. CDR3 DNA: TGTGCCACTGTACTCGCTAACTATGGCTACACCTTC. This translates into CATVLANYGYTF.